This T cell receptor beta chain was obtained from a study of blood T cell repertoires in COVID-19. The overall study: COVID-19 samples from acute and convalescent phases originated in the United States, Italy and Spain. Sources were T cells, B-cell-depleted T cells, or PBMCs; the material itself was cDNA or gDNA.

There are 15 residues in the CDR3. Germline values: CDR1 SNHLY, CDR2 FYNNEI. V shed 6 bases and J 0 bases; nucleotides not matched to a gene: 7. As processed by the authors: How many nucleated cells were present was estimated from reference gene primer amplification. Measured with immunoSEQ multiplex PCR; TCRdb has only the in-frame clones, and not every one. V, J and clone size are taken as reported in that table, and D and trimming were inferred from the DNA itself. Here the sample spans some 100,000 clones, approximately 86% being singletons. Sequencing was performed on peripheral blood. The V and J genes are TRBV2 and TRBJ1-1; 7 bases line up with TRBD1. This receptor was obtained from a woman between 65 and 79 years old with acute or convalescent COVID-19. DNA for the CDR3: TGTGCCAGCAGCCCCGGGACAGTCATGAACACTGAAGCTTTCTTT. This sequence encodes CASSPGTVMNTEAFF.